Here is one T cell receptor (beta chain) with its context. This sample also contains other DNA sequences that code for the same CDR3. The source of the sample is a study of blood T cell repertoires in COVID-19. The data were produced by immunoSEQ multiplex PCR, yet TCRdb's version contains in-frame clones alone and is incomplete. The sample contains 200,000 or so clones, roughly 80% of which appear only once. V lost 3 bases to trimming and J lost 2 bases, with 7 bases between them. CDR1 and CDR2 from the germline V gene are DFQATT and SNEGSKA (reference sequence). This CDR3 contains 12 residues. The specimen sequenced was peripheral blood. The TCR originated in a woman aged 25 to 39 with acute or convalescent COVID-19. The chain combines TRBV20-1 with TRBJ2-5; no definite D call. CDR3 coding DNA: TGCAGTGCTAGTCGAGTTCAAGAGACCCAGTACTTC. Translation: CSASRVQETQYF.